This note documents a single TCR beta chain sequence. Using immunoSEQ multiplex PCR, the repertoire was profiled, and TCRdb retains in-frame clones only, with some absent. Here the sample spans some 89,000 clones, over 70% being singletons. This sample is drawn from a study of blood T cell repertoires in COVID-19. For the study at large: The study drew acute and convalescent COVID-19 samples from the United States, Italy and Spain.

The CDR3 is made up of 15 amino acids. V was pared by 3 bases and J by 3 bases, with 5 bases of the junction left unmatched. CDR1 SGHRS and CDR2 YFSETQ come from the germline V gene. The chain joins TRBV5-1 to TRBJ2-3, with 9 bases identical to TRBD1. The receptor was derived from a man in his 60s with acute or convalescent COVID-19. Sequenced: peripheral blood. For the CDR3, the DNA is TGCGCCAGCAGCTGGACCGGGACAGGGACAGATACGCAGTATTTT. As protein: CASSWTGTGTDTQYF.